These 30 T cell receptor beta chains originate from one sample sequenced in a study of cytomegalovirus exposure and HLA in healthy donors (dated by TCRdb to 2016 to 2017). Library prep was done by the immunoSEQ multiplex PCR assay. For the multiplex PCR, a mixture combining 60 forward primers for TCR Vbeta segments and 13 reverse primers for TCR Jbeta segments was used. The table was pulled from immuneACCESS by TCRdb, which kept in-frame rearrangements only. Such tables lose some clones; where checked, under half of the loss comes from unresolved V genes, and the rest has no known cause. In all, the sample holds tens of thousands of clones, and over 75% of those were seen once. The top ten clonotypes cover roughly 4.8% of the sample. The material sequenced was PBMCs. All receptors derive from a man aged 25 to 45 in good health and CMV-seropositive.

V gene TRBV30 combines with J gene TRBJ2-1, with 10 positions matching TRBD2. This CDR3 is 15 amino acids long. Trimming removed 1 base from V and 3 bases from J; junction bases left unmatched: 3. CDR1 and CDR2 from the germline V gene are GTSNPN and SVGIG (reference sequence). CDR3 in amino acids: CAWSGWTSGYNEQFF. The CDR3 nucleotides are TGTGCCTGGAGTGGGTGGACTAGCGGCTACAATGAGCAGTTCTTC.

The chain carries TRBV9 and TRBJ2-5; D might be TRBD1 (6 bases). The CDR3 loop spans 16 amino acids. Trimming removed 3 bases from V and 5 bases from J, with 20 bases in between. Germline V CDR1 and CDR2: SGDLS, YYNGEE. The CDR3 protein is CASSEGVTGSIETQYF. The DNA of the CDR3 is TGTGCCAGCAGCGAGGGGGTCACAGGGTCGATCGAGACCCAGTACTTC.

CDR3 sequence (DNA): TGTGCCAGTAGTTCATATCAGGGGGTTGGTGAGCAGTTCTTC. Its translation is CASSSYQGVGEQFF. The rearrangement links TRBV19 to TRBJ2-1, with 7 positions matching TRBD1. Germline V gene lookup returns CDR1 LNHDA and CDR2 SQIVND (reference sequence). There are 14 residues in the CDR3. J gave up 9 bases and V 5 bases, and 10 bases lay outside the gene matches. Full variable domain (remainder filled in from reference TRBV19 and TRBJ2-1): DGGITQSPKYLFRKEGQNVTLSCEQNLNHDAMYWYRQDPGQGLRLIYYSQIVNDFQKGDIAEGYSVSREKKESFPLTVTSAQKNPTAFYLCASSSYQGVGEQFFGPGTRLTVL.

This chain joins TRBV6-6 and TRBJ2-2; 12 nucleotides align to TRBD2. The trim removed 6 bases at V and 7 bases at J, leaving 9 bases unmatched. CDR1 MNHNY and CDR2 SVGAGI come from the germline V gene (reference sequence). CDR3 length: 16 residues. The CDR3 sequence is CASSSLAGGMVGELFF. CDR3 coding DNA: TGTGCCAGCAGCTCACTAGCGGGGGGAATGGTCGGGGAGCTGTTTTTT.

The CDR3 nucleotides are TGTGCCTGGAGTGTACTGTTGAGGGACTCGAGCTACGAGCAGTACTTC. Residues: CAWSVLLRDSSYEQYF. This chain uses TRBV30 with TRBJ2-7; D perhaps matches TRBD2 (6 bases). V shed 0 bases and J shed 3 bases, with 18 bases lying between them. CDR1 and CDR2 from the germline V gene are GTSNPN and SVGIG (reference sequence). The length of the CDR3 is 16 residues.

The chain recombines TRBV7-8 with TRBJ2-7; D is unresolved. V was cut by 0 bases and J by 5 bases, with 8 bases left in between. The CDR3 contains 13 residues. CDR1 is SGHVS, CDR2 FQNEAQ, per germline. This chain's CDR3 is CASSLAYSNEQYV. In DNA form, the CDR3 reads TGTGCCAGCAGCTTAGCGTACAGCAACGAGCAGTACGTC.

The chain has TRBV5-1 and TRBJ1-5, with D perhaps matching TRBD1 (5 bases). Germline V gene data show CDR1 as SGHRS and CDR2 as YFSETQ. The CDR3 is 15 residues long. Between the trimmed V and J ends, which lost 0 bases and 0 bases, there was a span of 7 bases. CDR3 in amino acids: CASSLEGDSNQPQHF. In nucleotides, the CDR3 is TGCGCCAGCAGCTTGGAAGGGGATAGCAATCAGCCCCAGCATTTT.

The CDR3: CASSPGQSNEQFF. The DNA for the CDR3 is TGCGCCAGCAGCCCGGGACAGAGCAATGAGCAGTTCTTC. The chain couples TRBV5-1 to TRBJ2-1; TRBD1 matches 7 bases. This CDR3 contains 13 residues. V gave up 4 bases and J gave up 6 bases; unmatched junction bases: 4. Germline V lookup: CDR1 SGHRS, CDR2 YFSETQ.

The table lists this clone with a count of one. The chain joins TRBV29-1 to TRBJ2-3; 7 bases line up with TRBD1. The CDR3 extends over 11 amino acids. CDR1 and CDR2 from the germline V gene are SQVTM and ANQGSEA. Trimming took 6 bases from V and 8 from J; bases not matched to a gene: 5. This chain's CDR3 is CSVDDRATQYF. CDR3 nucleotide sequence: TGCAGCGTGGATGACAGGGCTACGCAGTATTTT.

This clone was seen more than once but under ten times. The rearrangement uses TRBV10-3 and TRBJ2-1, with 7 bases lining up with TRBD2. V dropped 11 bases and J dropped 16; count of bases not matched to a gene: 8. Per germline, CDR1 ENHRY and CDR2 SYGVKD. CDR3 length: 9 amino acids. CDR3 sequence (DNA): TGTGCCTGTACGGGGGGAGGTTTCTTC. Its protein product is CACTGGGFF.

The CDR3 is CASSAEPVYGYTF. DNA of the CDR3: TGTGCCAGCAGCGCTGAACCAGTCTATGGCTACACCTTC. The J gene is TRBJ1-2, the V gene TRBV2; no firm D call. Looked up from germline, CDR1 is SNHLY and CDR2 is FYNNEI. The CDR3 extends over 13 amino acids. V gave up 6 bases and J gave up 4 bases, with 12 bases separating them.

This clone has a handful of counts. The chain combines TRBV12-5 with TRBJ2-2, with D tentatively TRBD2 (5 bases). The CDR3 has 15 amino acids. V was pared by 2 bases and J by 0 bases, with 7 bases between. Germline V CDR1 and CDR2: LGHNT, FRNRAP. The CDR3 region is CASGLTGTNTGELFF. The CDR3 DNA sequence: TGTGCTAGTGGTTTGACGGGAACGAACACCGGGGAGCTGTTTTTT. Together with reference TRBV12-5 and TRBJ2-2, the CDR3 gives the full variable domain: DARVTQTPRHKVTEMGQEVTMRCQPILGHNTVFWYRQTMMQGLELLAYFRNRAPLDDSGMPKDRFSAEMPDATLATLKIQPSEPRDSAVYFCASGLTGTNTGELFFGEGSRLTVL.

The chain combines TRBV18 with TRBJ1-4; 7 bases map to TRBD1. CDR1 and CDR2 (germline): KGHSH, LQKENI. Trimming at V came to 3 bases and at J to 5 bases, leaving 3 bases not matched to a gene. The CDR3 has 14 amino acids. CDR3 region: CASSPGQPNEKLFF. The CDR3, as DNA: TGTGCCAGCTCACCGGGACAGCCGAATGAAAAACTGTTTTTT.

The chain links TRBV5-1 to TRBJ2-5; possible D gene TRBD1, 5 bases. The CDR3 length is 15 residues. The V gene lost 4 bases and the J gene lost 5 bases, with 18 bases spanning the gap. Germline V lookup: CDR1 SGHRS, CDR2 YFSETQ. The DNA for the CDR3 is TGCGCCAGCAGCAGCTCCGGACATTATACGGAGACCCAGTACTTC. Encoded protein: CASSSSGHYTETQYF.

The V and J genes are TRBV5-1 and TRBJ2-3; TRBD2 might be the D (8 bases). This CDR3 has 18 residues. The V gene's germline CDR1 is SGHRS and CDR2 YFSETQ. Trimming stripped 1 base from V and 1 base from J, with 19 bases between. DNA of the CDR3: TGCGCCAGCAGCTTGAGAACCCGGGAGGGGGCCGGCACAGATACGCAGTATTTT. The encoded protein is CASSLRTREGAGTDTQYF.

This clone was counted only a few times. The chain combines TRBV4-2 with TRBJ1-1; 7 bases are a match to TRBD1. Germline CDR1 reads LGHNA; CDR2 reads YNFKEQ. This CDR3 is 14 amino acids long. The V and J ends lost 4 bases and 4 bases, in that order; junction bases with no gene match: 6. The CDR3 DNA is TGTGCCAGCAGCCTCACAGGGGCGACCACTGAAGCTTTCTTT. This codes for CASSLTGATTEAFF.

The chain joins TRBV7-2 to TRBJ1-4; 9 bases are shared with TRBD1. The CDR3 runs to 14 residues. Germline V gene sequence: CDR1 SGHTA, CDR2 FQGNSA. The V and J ends lost 5 bases and 9 bases, in that order; junction bases with no gene match: 7. For the CDR3, the DNA is TGTGCCAGCAGCCGGGACAGGGCAGGGAAAAAACTGTTTTTT. Translated, it gives CASSRDRAGKKLFF.

V usage is TRBV7-2 and J usage is TRBJ2-1, with 8 bases aligning to TRBD2. Germline values: CDR1 SGHTA, CDR2 FQGNSA. The CDR3 runs to 14 residues. With 6 bases clipped from V and 9 bases from J, the junction kept 10 bases outside the gene matches. The CDR3 region has the DNA TGTGCCAGCAGATCGGACGCGGGGGGCGTTGAGCAGTTCTTC. It is translated as CASRSDAGGVEQFF.

The V and J genes are TRBV28 and TRBJ2-1, with no clear D. The CDR3 runs 15 residues. Germline values: CDR1 MDHEN, CDR2 SYDVKM. V lost 2 bases and J 0 bases, leaving 8 bases between the germline ends. CDR3 sequence: CASSLGISSYNEQFF. The CDR3 nucleotides are TGTGCCAGCAGTTTAGGTATTAGCTCCTACAATGAGCAGTTCTTC.

The chain employs TRBV4-1 and TRBJ1-2; D call uncertain. Deletions cut 2 bases from V and 2 bases from J, with 9 bases between. This CDR3 region has 14 residues. Germline assignment: CDR1 MGHRA and CDR2 YSYEKL. CDR3 loop: CASSQNTVNYGYTF. The CDR3 bases are TGCGCCAGCAGCCAAAACACAGTCAACTATGGCTACACCTTC.

The V and J genes are TRBV5-1 and TRBJ2-2; the D is unclear. V lost 5 bases and J 4 bases, leaving 12 bases between the germline ends. The CDR3 runs 14 residues. CDR1 and CDR2 from the germline V gene are SGHRS and YFSETQ. In DNA, the CDR3 is TGCGCCAGCAGAAAGCAGGCTCCCACCGGGGAGCTGTTTTTT. Amino acid sequence: CASRKQAPTGELFF. The full variable domain, rest sourced from reference TRBV5-1 and TRBJ2-2, is KAGVTQTPRYLIKTRGQQVTLSCSPISGHRSVSWYQQTPGQGLQFLFEYFSETQRNKGNFPGRFSGRQFSNSRSEMNVSTLELGDSALYLCASRKQAPTGELFFGEGSRLTVL.

J is TRBJ2-5 and V is TRBV12-2; no check of the table's D call, TRBD2, against the DNA was made. TRBV12-2 is a known pseudogene. The CDR3 has 16 amino acids. The CDR3: CASRSNHSGGKETQYF. In DNA form, the CDR3 reads TGTGCAAGTCGCTCTAATCATAGCGGGGGGAAAGAGACCCAGTACTTC.

This clone has more than one count but fewer than ten. Other nucleotide sequences from this sample produce the same CDR3. CDR3 sequence: CASSLQGNTEAFF. CDR3 in DNA: TGCGCCAGCAGCTTACAGGGGAACACTGAAGCTTTCTTT. The chain combines TRBV5-1 with TRBJ1-1; TRBD1 is a possible D gene (6 bases). Trimming removed 2 bases from V and 1 base from J, with 6 bases in between. This CDR3 comprises 13 residues. CDR1 SGHRS and CDR2 YFSETQ come from the germline V gene.

This chain connects TRBV2 to TRBJ2-7; no clear D gene. Trimming cost V 3 bases and J 6 bases, with 24 bases left between them. CDR1 is SNHLY and CDR2 is FYNNEI in the germline V gene. This CDR3 is built from 17 residues. The CDR3 DNA reads as TGTGCCAGCAGTGATGCCCCCAGTGGGCTCGGCCGTCCCGAGCAGTACGTC. Protein sequence: CASSDAPSGLGRPEQYV.

CDR3 DNA: TGTGCCAGCAGCTCGTACGGTAGTTATTCACCCCTCCACTTT. Translated, it gives CASSSYGSYSPLHF. The chain couples TRBV9 to TRBJ1-6, with no clear D. The V gene's germline CDR1 is SGDLS and CDR2 YYNGEE. Trimming stripped 4 bases from V and 8 bases from J, with 13 bases between. The CDR3 totals 14 residues.

Worth noting for this clone: Additional DNA sequences in this sample encode the identical CDR3. This chain connects TRBV5-6 to TRBJ2-5, with D possibly matching TRBD2 (7 bases). The V gene's germline CDR1 is SGHDT and CDR2 YYEEEE. The length of the CDR3 is 14 residues. Trimming took off 0 bases at V and 3 bases at J, with 9 bases between the two ends. CDR3 sequence reads: CASSLEGGEETQYF. In DNA form, the CDR3 reads TGTGCCAGCAGCTTGGAAGGGGGGGAAGAGACCCAGTACTTC. The variable domain in full, completed from reference TRBV5-6 and TRBJ2-5, reads DAGVTQSPTHLIKTRGQQVTLRCSPKSGHDTVSWYQQALGQGPQFIFQYYEEEERQRGNFPDRFSGHQFPNYSSELNVNALLLGDSALYLCASSLEGGEETQYFGPGTRLLVL.

A single count supports this clone. The chain employs TRBV5-8 and TRBJ2-7; 14 bases map to TRBD2. V lost 3 bases, J lost 1 base, and 3 bases stayed unmatched. The CDR3 spans 16 residues. Germline CDR1 and CDR2: SGHTS and YDEGEE. CDR3: CASSWGTSGSSYEQYF. DNA for the CDR3: TGTGCCAGCAGCTGGGGGACTAGCGGGAGTTCCTACGAGCAGTACTTC.

The chain couples TRBV19 to TRBJ2-5, with 9 bases fitting TRBD2. Germline CDR1 LNHDA, CDR2 SQIVND (reference sequence). Unmatched junction bases numbered 6, after V lost 6 bases and J lost 4 bases. This CDR3 region has 14 residues. DNA for the CDR3: TGTGCCAGTAGGGGGCGGGGGGGCCCAGAGACCCAGTACTTC. Protein sequence: CASRGRGGPETQYF.

The chain links TRBV5-1 to TRBJ2-7; possibly TRBD2 for D (7 bases). The CDR3 consists of 15 residues. V lost 0 bases, J lost 2 bases, and 12 bases lay in between. Looked up from germline, CDR1 is SGHRS and CDR2 is YFSETQ. In DNA, the CDR3 is TGCGCCAGCAGCTTGGTCGGAGGGGGGGCCTACGAGCAGTACTTC. Its protein is CASSLVGGGAYEQYF. The complete variable domain, with remaining parts taken from reference TRBV5-1 and TRBJ2-7, reads KAGVTQTPRYLIKTRGQQVTLSCSPISGHRSVSWYQQTPGQGLQFLFEYFSETQRNKGNFPGRFSGRQFSNSRSEMNVSTLELGDSALYLCASSLVGGGAYEQYFGPGTRLTVT.

This sequence joins TRBV19 and TRBJ1-5; the match to TRBD1 covers 7 bases. J was trimmed by 6 bases and V by 7 bases; bases with no gene match: 9. The CDR3 has 14 residues. Germline CDR1 is LNHDA and CDR2 is SQIVND (reference sequence). The DNA of the CDR3 is TGTGCCAGTAACCGGGACAGCGTTCGTCAGCCCCAGCATTTT. Encoded protein: CASNRDSVRQPQHF.